A single sample gave rise to the 20 T cell receptor beta chains below, sequenced in a study of blood T cells in healthy people across ages. Then a second PCR, running roughly 7 to 11 cycles, was carried out with a sample-barcoded 5' primer and a J-beta primer mix. TCRdb re-called the 5' RACE reads with MiXCR, one entry per CDR3 protein. The sample has about 1.4 million distinct CDR3 sequences, 45% to 70% seen once. The sample taken for sequencing was blood. These receptors all come from a man aged 18 to 30 in good health.

The J gene is TRBJ2-5, the V gene TRBV4-2; 10 bases are a match to TRBD2. The V gene's germline CDR1 is LGHNA and CDR2 YNFKEQ. This CDR3 comprises 18 residues. The V segment lost 0 bases and the J segment 2 bases; nucleotides outside the gene matches: 9. CDR3 sequence (DNA): TGTGCCAGCAGCCAAGACGGAACTAGCGGGGCTGATCAAGAGACCCAGTACTTC. Translation gives CASSQDGTSGADQETQYF.

The chain recombines TRBV27 with TRBJ2-2; no reliable D call. Between the trimmed V and J ends, which lost 3 bases and 7 bases, there was a span of 6 bases. This CDR3 contains 12 residues. Per germline, CDR1 MNHEY and CDR2 SMNVEV (reference sequence). CDR3 nucleotides: TGTGCCAGCAGTTTTTATAGCGGGGAGCTGTTTTTT. Amino acid sequence: CASSFYSGELFF.

For this clonotype: Here the CDR3 omits its conserved ending phenylalanine or tryptophan, so a read error is the likely source. V and J are TRBV7-9 and TRBJ2-5; no firm D call. The V end lost 1 base, the J end lost 11 bases, and 5 bases lay between the germline ends. The germline gives CDR1 SEHNR, CDR2 FQNEAQ (reference sequence). The CDR3 length is 10 residues. The chain's CDR3 is CASSLDEQYL. CDR3 DNA: TGTGCCAGCAGCTTAGATGAGCAGTACCTC.

This clonotype has a single count. The V gene is TRBV10-3, the J gene TRBJ1-1; no firm D call. The CDR3 runs to 16 residues. Germline CDR1 ENHRY, CDR2 SYGVKD. Trimming shortened V by 1 base and J by 1 base, and 13 bases separated the two germline ends. The CDR3 loop is CAISEWLRVRNTEAFF. DNA for the CDR3: TGTGCCATCAGTGAGTGGTTGAGGGTTAGGAACACTGAAGCTTTCTTT.

The chain recombines TRBV20-1 with TRBJ1-3; D remains ambiguous. CDR3 length equals 13 residues. Between the trimmed V and J ends, which lost 1 base and 2 bases, there was a span of 6 bases. Germline V gene lookup returns CDR1 DFQATT and CDR2 SNEGSKA (reference sequence). The CDR3 nucleotides read TGCAGTGCTAGAGGAGACACTGGAAACACCATATATTTT. Amino acid sequence: CSARGDTGNTIYF.

V and J are TRBV5-6 and TRBJ2-3; D unresolved. Germline assignment: CDR1 SGHDT and CDR2 YYEEEE. CDR3 size: 14 residues. Trimming shortened V by 4 bases and J by 6 bases, and 15 bases separated the two germline ends. This CDR3 is CASSPNVRADTQYF. For the CDR3, the DNA is TGTGCCAGCAGCCCAAACGTACGGGCTGATACGCAGTATTTT.

About this clonotype itself: A junction boundary mismatches the germline segment, possibly from a read error. This chain links TRBV27 with TRBJ2-5; TRBD2 agrees at 12 bases. This CDR3 contains 16 residues. Germline CDR1 and CDR2: MNHEY and SMNVEV (reference sequence). Written as DNA, the CDR3 is TGTACCAGCAGTTTACTAGCGGGGGGAGAGGGAGAGACCCAGTACTTC. The encoded protein is CTSSLLAGGEGETQYF.

This rearrangement joins TRBV20-1 to TRBJ2-5, with 13 bases identical to TRBD2. The CDR3 extends over 17 amino acids. The junction had 12 bases not matched to a gene; V was cut back by 3 bases and J by 5 bases. Looked up from germline, CDR1 is DFQATT and CDR2 is SNEGSKA (reference sequence). CDR3 bases: TGCAGTGCTAGCACTAGCGGGAGGGCCGATTTGATTGAGACCCAGTACTTC. Translating gives CSASTSGRADLIETQYF.

This clonotype was seen just once. The V and J genes are TRBV20-1 and TRBJ1-2; D perhaps matches TRBD1 (5 bases). The CDR3 consists of 13 residues. The V gene's germline CDR1 is DFQATT and CDR2 SNEGSKA (reference sequence). V gave up 1 base and J gave up 5 bases, with 11 bases separating them. Here the CDR3 reads CSARAGRVYGYTF. For the CDR3, the DNA is TGCAGTGCTAGAGCAGGGCGGGTATATGGCTACACCTTC.

The rearrangement links TRBV2 to TRBJ2-7, with D maybe TRBD1 (5 bases). CDR1 and CDR2 from the germline V gene are SNHLY and FYNNEI. The V end was cut by 8 bases, the J end by 7 bases, with 18 bases between. CDR3 length: 13 residues. The CDR3 sequence: CASLEQGRNEQYF. In DNA, the CDR3 is TGTGCCAGCTTGGAGCAGGGAAGGAATGAGCAGTACTTC.

The chain links TRBV12-3 or TRBV12-4 to TRBJ2-7, with D hard to call. Trimming cost V 6 bases and J 1 base, with 10 bases left between them. This CDR3 region has 13 residues. DNA for the CDR3: TGTGCCAGCAGGTCTAGGGATTCCTACGAGCAGTACTTC. Amino acid sequence: CASRSRDSYEQYF.

The table lists this clonotype with a count of one. This chain links TRBV3-1 with TRBJ2-5; 9 nucleotides line up with TRBD2. Germline values: CDR1 LGHDT, CDR2 YNNKEL (reference sequence). There are 18 residues in the CDR3. V shed 8 bases, J shed 5 bases, and the junction held 21 bases outside the gene matches. The CDR3 nucleotides read TGTGCCAGCGGAATGGTGCTAGCGGGATTAAGGGGGGCGGAGACCCAGTACTTC. It yields the protein CASGMVLAGLRGAETQYF.

In its sample, this clonotype was seen a few times. The rearrangement joins TRBV11-2 to TRBJ2-1; D gene unclear. Germline CDR1 SGHAT, CDR2 FQNNGV. This CDR3 contains 14 residues. V was shortened by 1 base and J by 7 bases, with 11 bases between the two germline ends. CDR3 residues: CASSLVLVANEQFF. In DNA form, the CDR3 reads TGTGCCAGCAGCTTAGTTTTAGTGGCGAATGAGCAGTTCTTC. Complete variable domain (other parts from reference TRBV11-2 and TRBJ2-1): EAGVAQSPRYKIIEKRQSVAFWCNPISGHATLYWYQQILGQGPKLLIQFQNNGVVDDSQLPKDRFSAERLKGVDSTLKIQPAKLEDSAVYLCASSLVLVANEQFFGPGTRLTVL.

Details on this clonotype: One end of the junction varies from germline; a read error may be responsible. The V call is TRBV7-7, the J call TRBJ1-1, with unresolved D. The CDR3 covers 13 residues. Germline V gives CDR1 SSHAT, CDR2 FNYEAQ (reference sequence). The CDR3, as DNA: TGTGCTAGCAGCTTAGATCCGGGAACTGAAGCTTTCTTT. Protein sequence: CASSLDPGTEAFF.

The rearrangement joins TRBV12-3 or TRBV12-4 to TRBJ1-4; weak D call: TRBD1 (6 bases). V lost 3 bases, J lost 4 bases, and 12 bases lay in between. The CDR3 totals 15 residues. CDR3 in amino acids: CASSFLDSLNEKLFF. The CDR3 DNA reads TGTGCCAGCAGTTTCTTGGACAGCCTTAATGAAAAACTGTTTTTT.

V and J are TRBV27 and TRBJ1-2, with 7 bases lining up with TRBD1. Germline CDR1 reads MNHEY; CDR2 reads SMNVEV (reference sequence). This CDR3 has 13 amino acids. Trimming took 4 bases from V and 3 from J; bases not matched to a gene: 2. The CDR3 loop is CASSYTGDYGYTF. The CDR3 DNA follows: TGTGCCAGCAGTTATACAGGGGACTATGGCTACACCTTC.

The chain employs TRBV3-1 and TRBJ1-6, with a tentative D call TRBD1 (5 bases). The CDR3 sequence is 17 residues long. Per the germline V gene, CDR1 is LGHDT and CDR2 is YNNKEL (reference sequence). V was cut by 0 bases and J by 5 bases, with 14 bases left in between. The chain's CDR3 is CASSQEAGLWNNSPLHF. CDR3 DNA sequence: TGTGCCAGCAGCCAAGAGGCAGGGCTCTGGAATAATTCACCCCTCCACTTT.

The chain links TRBV6-2 or TRBV6-3 to TRBJ2-6; D call uncertain. The germline V gene has CDR1 MNHEY and CDR2 SVGEGT. The CDR3 is 15 amino acids. Trimming stripped 6 bases from V and 0 bases from J, with 9 bases between. The CDR3 bases are TGTGCCAGCAGCTCGGTAAACTCTGGGGCCAACGTCCTGACTTTC. This codes for CASSSVNSGANVLTF.

The chain combines TRBV7-9 with TRBJ2-1, with 8 bases matching TRBD2. The CDR3 loop spans 19 amino acids. V was pared by 6 bases and J by 0 bases, with 16 bases of the junction left unmatched. Germline values: CDR1 SEHNR, CDR2 FQNEAQ (reference sequence). This CDR3 is CASRLTGTRDLSSYNEQFF. The CDR3 DNA follows: TGTGCCAGCAGATTAACCGGGACTAGGGACCTGAGCTCCTACAATGAGCAGTTCTTC.

The chain combines TRBV6-5 with TRBJ1-2, with a weak D call TRBD1 (6 bases). Trimming removed 6 bases from V and 4 bases from J, with 15 bases in between. The CDR3 sequence is 14 residues long. The germline CDR1 and CDR2 sequences are MNHEY and SVGAGI. The DNA for the CDR3 is TGTGCCAGCAGCCTAGGGGGACATGGCTATGGCTACACCTTC. As protein: CASSLGGHGYGYTF.